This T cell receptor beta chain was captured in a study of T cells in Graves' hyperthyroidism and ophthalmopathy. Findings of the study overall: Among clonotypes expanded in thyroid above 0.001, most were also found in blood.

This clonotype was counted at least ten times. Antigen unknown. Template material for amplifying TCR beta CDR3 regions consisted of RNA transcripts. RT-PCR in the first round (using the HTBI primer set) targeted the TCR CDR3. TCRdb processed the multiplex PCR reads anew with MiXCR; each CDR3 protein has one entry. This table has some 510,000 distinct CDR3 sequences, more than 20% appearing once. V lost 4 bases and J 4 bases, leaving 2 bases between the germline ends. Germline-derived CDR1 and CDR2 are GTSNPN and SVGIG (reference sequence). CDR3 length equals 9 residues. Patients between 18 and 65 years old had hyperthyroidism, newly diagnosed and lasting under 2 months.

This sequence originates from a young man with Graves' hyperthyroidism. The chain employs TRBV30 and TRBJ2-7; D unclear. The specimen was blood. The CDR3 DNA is TGTGCCTGGATATACGAGCAGTACTTC. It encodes CAWIYEQYF. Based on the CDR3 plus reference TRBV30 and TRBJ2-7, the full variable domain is SQTIHQWPATLVQPVGSPLSLECTVEGTSNPNLYWYRQAAGRGLQLLFYSVGIGQISSEVPQNLSASRPQDRQFILSSKKLLLSDSGFYLCAWIYEQYFGPGTRLTVT.